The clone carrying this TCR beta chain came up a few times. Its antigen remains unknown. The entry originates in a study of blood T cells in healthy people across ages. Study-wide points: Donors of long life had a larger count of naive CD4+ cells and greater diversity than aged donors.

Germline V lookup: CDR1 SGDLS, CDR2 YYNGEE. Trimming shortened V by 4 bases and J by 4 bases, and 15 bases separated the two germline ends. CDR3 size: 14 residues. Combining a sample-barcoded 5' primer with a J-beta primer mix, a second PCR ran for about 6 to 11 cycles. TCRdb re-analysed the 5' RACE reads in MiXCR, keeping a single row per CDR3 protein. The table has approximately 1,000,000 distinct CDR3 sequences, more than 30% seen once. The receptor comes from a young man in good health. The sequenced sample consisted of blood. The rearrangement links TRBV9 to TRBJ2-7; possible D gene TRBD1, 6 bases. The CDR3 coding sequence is TGTGCCAGCAGCAGGACAGCCTTAGATTACGAGCAGTACTTC. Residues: CASSRTALDYEQYF.